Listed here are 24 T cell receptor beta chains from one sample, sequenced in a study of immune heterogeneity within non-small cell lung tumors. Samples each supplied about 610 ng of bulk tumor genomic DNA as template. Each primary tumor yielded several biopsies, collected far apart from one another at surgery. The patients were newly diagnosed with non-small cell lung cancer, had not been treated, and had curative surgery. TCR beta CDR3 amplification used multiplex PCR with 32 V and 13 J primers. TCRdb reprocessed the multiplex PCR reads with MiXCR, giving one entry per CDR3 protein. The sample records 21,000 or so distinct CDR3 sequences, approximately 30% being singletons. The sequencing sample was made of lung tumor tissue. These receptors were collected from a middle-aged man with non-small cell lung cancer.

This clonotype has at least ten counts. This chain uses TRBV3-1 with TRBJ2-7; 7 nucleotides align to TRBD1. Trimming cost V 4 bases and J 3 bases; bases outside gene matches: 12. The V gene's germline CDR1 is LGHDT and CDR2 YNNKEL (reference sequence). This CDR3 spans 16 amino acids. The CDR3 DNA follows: TGTGCCAGCAGCCCCCCGAAGGGGGCTTTCGGCTACGAGCAGTACTTC. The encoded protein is CASSPPKGAFGYEQYF.

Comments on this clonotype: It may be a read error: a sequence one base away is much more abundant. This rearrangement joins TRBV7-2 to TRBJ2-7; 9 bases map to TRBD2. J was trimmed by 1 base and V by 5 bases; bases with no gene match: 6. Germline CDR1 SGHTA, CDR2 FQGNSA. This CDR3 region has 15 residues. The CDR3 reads CASSPGLANSYEQYV. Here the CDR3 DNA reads TGTGCCAGCAGCCCGGGACTAGCTAATTCCTACGAGCAGTACGTC.

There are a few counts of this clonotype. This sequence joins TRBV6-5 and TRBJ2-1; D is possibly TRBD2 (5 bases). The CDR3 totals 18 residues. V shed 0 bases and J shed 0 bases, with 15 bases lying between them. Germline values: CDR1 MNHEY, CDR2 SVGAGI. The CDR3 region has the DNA TGTGCCAGCAGTTACTCGAAAGCGGCGGGCCACTCCTACAATGAGCAGTTCTTC. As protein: CASSYSKAAGHSYNEQFF.

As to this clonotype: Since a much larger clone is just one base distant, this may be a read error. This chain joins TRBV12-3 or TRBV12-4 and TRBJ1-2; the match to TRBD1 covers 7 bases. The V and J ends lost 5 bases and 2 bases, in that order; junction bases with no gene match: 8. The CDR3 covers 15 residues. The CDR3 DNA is TGTGCCAGCAGTCCCTTGGACAGGTCGAACTATGGCTACACCTTC. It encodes CASSPLDRSNYGYTF.

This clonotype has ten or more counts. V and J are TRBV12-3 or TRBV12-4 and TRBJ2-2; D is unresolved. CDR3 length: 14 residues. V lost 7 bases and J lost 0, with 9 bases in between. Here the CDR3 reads CASKQTSNTGELFF. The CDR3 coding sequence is TGTGCCAGCAAACAGACGTCGAACACCGGGGAGCTGTTTTTT.

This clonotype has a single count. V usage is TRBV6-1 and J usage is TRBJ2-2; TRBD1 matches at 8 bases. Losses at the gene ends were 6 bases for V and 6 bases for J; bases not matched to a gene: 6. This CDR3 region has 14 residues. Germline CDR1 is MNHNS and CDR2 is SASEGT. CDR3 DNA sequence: TGTGCCAGCAGCGGACAGGGTGGTGCCGGGGAGCTGTTTTTT. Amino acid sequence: CASSGQGGAGELFF.

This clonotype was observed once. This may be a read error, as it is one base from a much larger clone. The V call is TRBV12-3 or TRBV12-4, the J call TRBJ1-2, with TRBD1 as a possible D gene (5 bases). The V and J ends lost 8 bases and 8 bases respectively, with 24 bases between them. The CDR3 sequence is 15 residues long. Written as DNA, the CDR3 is TGTGCCAGCGCTACAGGAGACCAGGGACTTCAGGGCTACACCTTC. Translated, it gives CASATGDQGLQGYTF.

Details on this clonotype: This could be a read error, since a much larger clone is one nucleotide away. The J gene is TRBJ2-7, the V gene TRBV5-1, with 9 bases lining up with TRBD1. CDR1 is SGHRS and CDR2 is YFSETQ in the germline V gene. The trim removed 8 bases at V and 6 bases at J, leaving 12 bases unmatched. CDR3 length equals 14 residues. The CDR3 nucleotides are TGCGCCAGTACCGGGACAGGGAGAAAAGCCGAGCAGTACTTC. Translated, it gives CASTGTGRKAEQYF.

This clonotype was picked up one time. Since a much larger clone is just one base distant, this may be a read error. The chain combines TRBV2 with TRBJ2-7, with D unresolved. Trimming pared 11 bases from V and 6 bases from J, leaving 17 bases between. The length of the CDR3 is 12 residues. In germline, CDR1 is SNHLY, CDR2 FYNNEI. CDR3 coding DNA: TGTGCCTGCAATTCGTTACAGCGCGAGCAGTACTTC. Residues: CACNSLQREQYF.

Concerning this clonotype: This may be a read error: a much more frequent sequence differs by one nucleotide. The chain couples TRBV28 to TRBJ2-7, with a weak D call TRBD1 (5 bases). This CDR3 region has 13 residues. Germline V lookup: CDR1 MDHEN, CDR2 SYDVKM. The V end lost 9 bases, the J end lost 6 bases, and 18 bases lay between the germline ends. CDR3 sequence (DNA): TGTGCCAGTTTCCAAGGGGTCCCCTGCGAGCAGTACTTC. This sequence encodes CASFQGVPCEQYF.

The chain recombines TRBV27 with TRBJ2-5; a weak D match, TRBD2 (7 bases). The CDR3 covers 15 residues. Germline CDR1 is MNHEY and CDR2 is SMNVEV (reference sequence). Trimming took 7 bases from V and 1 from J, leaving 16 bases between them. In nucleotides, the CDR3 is TGTGCCAGCAAGGATCTGGGGGGGCCCCAAGAGACCCAGTACTTC. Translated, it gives CASKDLGGPQETQYF.

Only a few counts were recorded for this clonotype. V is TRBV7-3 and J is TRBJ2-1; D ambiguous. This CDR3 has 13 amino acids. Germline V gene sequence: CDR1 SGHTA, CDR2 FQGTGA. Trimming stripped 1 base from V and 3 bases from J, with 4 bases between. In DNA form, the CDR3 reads TGTGCCAGCAGCTTAATGGTCTACAATGAGCAGTTCTTC. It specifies CASSLMVYNEQFF.

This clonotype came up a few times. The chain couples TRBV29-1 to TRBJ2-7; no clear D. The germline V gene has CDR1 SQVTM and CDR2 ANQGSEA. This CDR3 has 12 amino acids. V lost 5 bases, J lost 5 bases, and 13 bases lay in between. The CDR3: CSVQLGIDEQYF. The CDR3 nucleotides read TGCAGCGTTCAATTGGGAATTGACGAGCAGTACTTC.

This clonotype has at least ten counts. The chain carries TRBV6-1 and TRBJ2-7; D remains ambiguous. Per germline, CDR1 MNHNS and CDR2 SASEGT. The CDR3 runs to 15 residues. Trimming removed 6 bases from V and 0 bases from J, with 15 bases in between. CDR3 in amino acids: CASRESHSSSYEQYF. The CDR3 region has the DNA TGTGCCAGCAGGGAGTCACACTCGAGCTCCTACGAGCAGTACTTC.

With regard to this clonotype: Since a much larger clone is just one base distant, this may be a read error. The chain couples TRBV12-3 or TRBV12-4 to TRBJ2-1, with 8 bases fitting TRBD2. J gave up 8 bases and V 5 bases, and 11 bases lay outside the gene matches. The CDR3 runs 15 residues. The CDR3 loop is CASSPRTSRRHEQFF. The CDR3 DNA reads TGTGCCAGCAGTCCCCGGACTAGCAGGAGACATGAGCAGTTCTTC.

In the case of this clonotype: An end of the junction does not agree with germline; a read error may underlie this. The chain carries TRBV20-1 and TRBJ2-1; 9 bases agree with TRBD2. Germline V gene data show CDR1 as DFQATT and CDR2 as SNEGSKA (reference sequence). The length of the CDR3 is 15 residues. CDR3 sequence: CGARSGSSGNNEQFF. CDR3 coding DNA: TGCGGTGCTAGGAGCGGGTCTAGCGGGAACAATGAGCAGTTCTTC.

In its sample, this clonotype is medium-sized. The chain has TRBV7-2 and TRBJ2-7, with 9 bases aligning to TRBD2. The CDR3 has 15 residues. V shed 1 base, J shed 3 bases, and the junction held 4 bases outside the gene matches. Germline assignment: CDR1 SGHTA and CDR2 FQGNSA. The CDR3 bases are TGTGCCAGCAGCTTAGACGGGACTAGCTTCTACGAGCAGTACTTC. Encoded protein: CASSLDGTSFYEQYF.

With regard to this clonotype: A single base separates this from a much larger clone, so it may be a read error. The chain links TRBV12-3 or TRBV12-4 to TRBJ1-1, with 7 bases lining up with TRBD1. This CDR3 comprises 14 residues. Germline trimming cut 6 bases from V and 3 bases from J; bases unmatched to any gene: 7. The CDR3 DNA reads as TGTGCCAGCAGGACAGGGTATACGGACACTGAAGCTTTCTTT. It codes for CASRTGYTDTEAFF.

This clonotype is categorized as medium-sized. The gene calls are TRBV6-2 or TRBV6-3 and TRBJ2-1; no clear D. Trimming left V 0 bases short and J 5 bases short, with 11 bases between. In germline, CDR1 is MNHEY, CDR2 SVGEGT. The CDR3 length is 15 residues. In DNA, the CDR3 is TGTGCCAGCAGTTACTCGGCCCTAGTTAACAATGAGCAGTTCTTC. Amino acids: CASSYSALVNNEQFF.

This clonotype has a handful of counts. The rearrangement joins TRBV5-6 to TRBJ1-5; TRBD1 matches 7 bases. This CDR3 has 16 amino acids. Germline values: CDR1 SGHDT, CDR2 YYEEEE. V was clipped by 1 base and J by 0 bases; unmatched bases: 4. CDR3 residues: CASSLRRGLSNQPQHF. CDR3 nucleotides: TGTGCCAGCAGCTTGAGAAGGGGGCTTAGCAATCAGCCCCAGCATTTT.

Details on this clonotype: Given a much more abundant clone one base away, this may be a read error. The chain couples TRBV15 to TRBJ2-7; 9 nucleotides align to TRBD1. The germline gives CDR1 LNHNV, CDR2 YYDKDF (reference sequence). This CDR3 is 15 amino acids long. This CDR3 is CATSRLGQGNYEKYF. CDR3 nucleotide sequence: TGTGCCACCAGCAGACTTGGACAGGGGAACTACGAGAAGTACTTC. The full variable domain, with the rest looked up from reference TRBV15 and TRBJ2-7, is DAMVIQNPRYQVTQFGKPVTLSCSQTLNHNVMYWYQQKSSQAPKLLFHYYDKDFNNEADTPDNFQSRRPNTSFCFLDIRSPGLGDTAMYLCATSRLGQGNYEKYFGPGTRLTVT.

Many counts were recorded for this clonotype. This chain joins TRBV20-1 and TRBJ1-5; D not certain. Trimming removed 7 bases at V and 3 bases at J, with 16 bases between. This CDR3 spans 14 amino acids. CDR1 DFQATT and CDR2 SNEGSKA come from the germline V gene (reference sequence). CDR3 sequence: CSVRRAEANQPQHF. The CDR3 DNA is TGCAGTGTTAGGAGGGCGGAGGCCAATCAGCCCCAGCATTTT.

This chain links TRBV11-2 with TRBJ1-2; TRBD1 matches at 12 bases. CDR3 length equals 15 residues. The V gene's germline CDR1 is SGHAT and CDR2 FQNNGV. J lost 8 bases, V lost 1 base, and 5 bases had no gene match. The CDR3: CASSLGDRGLEGYTF. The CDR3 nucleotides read TGTGCCAGCAGCTTAGGGGACAGGGGGCTCGAGGGCTACACCTTC.

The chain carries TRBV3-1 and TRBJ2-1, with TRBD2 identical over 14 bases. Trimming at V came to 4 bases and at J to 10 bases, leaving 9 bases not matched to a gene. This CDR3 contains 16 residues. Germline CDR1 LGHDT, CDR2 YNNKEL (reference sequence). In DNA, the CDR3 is TGTGCCAGCAGCCCCGTTGGGACTAGCGGGGGCTACGAGCAGTTCTTC. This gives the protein CASSPVGTSGGYEQFF.